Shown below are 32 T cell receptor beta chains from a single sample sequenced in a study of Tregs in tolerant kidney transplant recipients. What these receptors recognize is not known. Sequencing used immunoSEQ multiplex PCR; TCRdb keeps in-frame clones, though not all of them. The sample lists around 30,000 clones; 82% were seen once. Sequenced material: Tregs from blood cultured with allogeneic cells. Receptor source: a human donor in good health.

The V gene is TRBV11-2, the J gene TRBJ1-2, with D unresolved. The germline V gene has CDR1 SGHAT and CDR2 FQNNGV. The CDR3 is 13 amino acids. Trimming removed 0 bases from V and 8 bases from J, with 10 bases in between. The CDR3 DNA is TGTGCCAGCAGCTTAGAGCGGATGGGCGGCTACACCTTC. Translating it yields CASSLERMGGYTF.

The CDR3 sequence is CAWSPEINYGYTF. As DNA, the CDR3 is TGTGCCTGGAGCCCTGAGATTAACTATGGCTACACCTTC. The rearrangement joins TRBV30 to TRBJ1-2; D call uncertain. V was shortened by 3 bases and J by 1 base, with 9 bases between the two germline ends. Germline CDR1 GTSNPN, CDR2 SVGIG (reference sequence). CDR3 length: 13 amino acids.

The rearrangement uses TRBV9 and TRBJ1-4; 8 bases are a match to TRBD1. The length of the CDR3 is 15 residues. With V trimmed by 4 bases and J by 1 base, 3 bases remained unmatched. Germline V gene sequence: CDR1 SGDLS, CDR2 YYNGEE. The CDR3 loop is CASSTGTGTNEKLFF. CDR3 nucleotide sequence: TGTGCCAGCAGCACCGGGACAGGAACTAATGAAAAACTGTTTTTT.

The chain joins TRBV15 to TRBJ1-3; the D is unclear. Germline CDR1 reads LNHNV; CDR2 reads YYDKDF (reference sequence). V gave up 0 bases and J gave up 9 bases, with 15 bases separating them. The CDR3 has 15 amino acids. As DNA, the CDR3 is TGTGCCACCAGCAGAGATTATGGCCCCTCGGGCACCATATATTTT. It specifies CATSRDYGPSGTIYF.

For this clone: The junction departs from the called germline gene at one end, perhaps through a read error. Here the CDR3 reads CVSSHQEGEETQYF. The CDR3 nucleotides are TGCGTCAGCAGCCACCAAGAGGGGGAAGAGACCCAGTACTTC. V and J are TRBV5-1 and TRBJ2-5, with D perhaps matching TRBD1 (6 bases). Looked up from germline, CDR1 is SGHRS and CDR2 is YFSETQ. CDR3 length equals 14 residues. Looking up the rest from reference TRBV5-1 and TRBJ2-5 gives the full variable domain: KAGVTQTPRYLIKTRGQQVTLSCSPISGHRSVSWYQQTPGQGLQFLFEYFSETQRNKGNFPGRFSGRQFSNSRSEMNVSTLELGDSALYLCVSSHQEGEETQYFGPGTRLLVL.

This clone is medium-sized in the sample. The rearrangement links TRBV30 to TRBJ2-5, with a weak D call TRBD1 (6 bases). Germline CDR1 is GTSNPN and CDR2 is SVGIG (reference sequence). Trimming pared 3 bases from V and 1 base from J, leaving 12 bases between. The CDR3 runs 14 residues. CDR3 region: CAWRLQGPQETQYF. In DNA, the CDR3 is TGTGCCTGGAGGTTACAGGGACCCCAAGAGACCCAGTACTTC.

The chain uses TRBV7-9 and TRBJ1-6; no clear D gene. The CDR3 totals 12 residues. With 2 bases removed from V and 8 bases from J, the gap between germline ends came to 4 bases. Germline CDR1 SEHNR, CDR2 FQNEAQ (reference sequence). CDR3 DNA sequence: TGTGCCAGCAGCTTAAATTATTCACCCCTCCACTTT. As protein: CASSLNYSPLHF.

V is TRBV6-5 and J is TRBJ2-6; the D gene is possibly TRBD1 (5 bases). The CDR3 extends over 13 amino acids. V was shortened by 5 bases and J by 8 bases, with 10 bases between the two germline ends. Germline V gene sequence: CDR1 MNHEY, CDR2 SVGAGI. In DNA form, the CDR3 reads TGTGCCAGCAGTAGGGGTTTGTCCAACGTCCTGACTTTC. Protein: CASSRGLSNVLTF.

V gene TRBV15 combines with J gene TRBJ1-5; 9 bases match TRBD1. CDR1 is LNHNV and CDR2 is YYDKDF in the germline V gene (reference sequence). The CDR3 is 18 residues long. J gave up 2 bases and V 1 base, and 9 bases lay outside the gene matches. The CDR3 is CATSRGVGGQGGNQPQHF. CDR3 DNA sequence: TGTGCCACCAGCAGAGGGGTTGGGGGACAGGGTGGCAATCAGCCCCAGCATTTT. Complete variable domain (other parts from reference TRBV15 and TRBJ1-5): DAMVIQNPRYQVTQFGKPVTLSCSQTLNHNVMYWYQQKSSQAPKLLFHYYDKDFNNEADTPDNFQSRRPNTSFCFLDIRSPGLGDTAMYLCATSRGVGGQGGNQPQHFGDGTRLSIL.

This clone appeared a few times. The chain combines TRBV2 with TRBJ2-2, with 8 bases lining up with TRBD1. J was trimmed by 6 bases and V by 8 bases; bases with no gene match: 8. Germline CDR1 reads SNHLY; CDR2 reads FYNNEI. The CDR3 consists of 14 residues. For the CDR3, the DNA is TGTGCCAGCCGGCGGACAGGGAGCCCCGGGGAGCTGTTTTTT. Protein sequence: CASRRTGSPGELFF.

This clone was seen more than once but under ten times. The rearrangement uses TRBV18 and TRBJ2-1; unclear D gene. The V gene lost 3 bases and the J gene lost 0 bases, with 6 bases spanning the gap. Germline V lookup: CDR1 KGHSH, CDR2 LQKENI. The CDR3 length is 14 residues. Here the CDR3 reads CASSPAYSYNEQFF. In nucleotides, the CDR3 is TGTGCCAGCTCACCGGCTTACTCCTACAATGAGCAGTTCTTC.

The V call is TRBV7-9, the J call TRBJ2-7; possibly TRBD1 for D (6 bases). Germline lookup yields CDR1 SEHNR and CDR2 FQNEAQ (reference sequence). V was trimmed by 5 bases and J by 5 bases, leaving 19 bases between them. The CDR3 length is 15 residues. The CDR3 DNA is TGTGCCAGCAGCGCAACAGGGTATGGACGGCACGAGCAGTACTTC. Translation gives CASSATGYGRHEQYF.

CDR3: CASSLWATEYGYTF. The DNA of the CDR3 is TGTGCCAGCAGCTTATGGGCCACGGAATATGGCTACACCTTC. This chain uses TRBV7-2 with TRBJ1-2; D call uncertain. CDR1 and CDR2 (germline): SGHTA, FQGNSA. The CDR3 runs to 14 residues. V shed 2 bases and J shed 5 bases, with 12 bases lying between them.

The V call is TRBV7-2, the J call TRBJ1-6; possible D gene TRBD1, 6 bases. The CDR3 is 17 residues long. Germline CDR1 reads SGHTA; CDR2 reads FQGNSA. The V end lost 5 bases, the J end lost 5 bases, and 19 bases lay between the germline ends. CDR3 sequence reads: CASSHHPGVKDNSPLHF. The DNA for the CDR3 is TGTGCCAGCAGCCACCACCCAGGGGTAAAGGATAATTCACCCCTCCACTTT.

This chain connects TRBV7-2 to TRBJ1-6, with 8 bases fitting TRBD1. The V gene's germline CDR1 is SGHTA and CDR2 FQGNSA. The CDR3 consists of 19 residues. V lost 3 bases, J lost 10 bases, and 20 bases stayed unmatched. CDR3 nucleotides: TGTGCCAGCAGCTTCGCCACTAGAGGGGGCAGGGGGCGCCGATCACCCCTCCACTTT. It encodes CASSFATRGGRGRRSPLHF. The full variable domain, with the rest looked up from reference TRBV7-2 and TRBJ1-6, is GAGVSQSPSNKVTEKGKDVELRCDPISGHTALYWYRQSLGQGLEFLIYFQGNSAPDKSGLPSDRFSAERTGGSVSTLTIQRTQQEDSAVYLCASSFATRGGRGRRSPLHFGNGTRLTVT.

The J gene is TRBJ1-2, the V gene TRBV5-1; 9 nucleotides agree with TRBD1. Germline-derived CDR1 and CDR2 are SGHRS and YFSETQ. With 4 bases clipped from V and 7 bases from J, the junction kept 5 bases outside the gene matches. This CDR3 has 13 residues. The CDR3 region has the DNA TGCGCCAGCAGCGGCGGACAGGGGACTGGCTACACCTTC. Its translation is CASSGGQGTGYTF.

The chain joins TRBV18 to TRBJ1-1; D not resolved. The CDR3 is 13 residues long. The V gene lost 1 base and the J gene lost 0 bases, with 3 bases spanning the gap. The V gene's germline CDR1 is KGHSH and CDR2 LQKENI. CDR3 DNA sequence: TGTGCCAGCTCACCACAGATGAACACTGAAGCTTTCTTT. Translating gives CASSPQMNTEAFF.

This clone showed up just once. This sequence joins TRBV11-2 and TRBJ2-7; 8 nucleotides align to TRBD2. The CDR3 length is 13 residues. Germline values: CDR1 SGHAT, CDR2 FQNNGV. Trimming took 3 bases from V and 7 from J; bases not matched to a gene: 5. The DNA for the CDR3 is TGTGCCAGCAGCTTGGGGACTAGTATGGAGCAGTACTTC. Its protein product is CASSLGTSMEQYF.

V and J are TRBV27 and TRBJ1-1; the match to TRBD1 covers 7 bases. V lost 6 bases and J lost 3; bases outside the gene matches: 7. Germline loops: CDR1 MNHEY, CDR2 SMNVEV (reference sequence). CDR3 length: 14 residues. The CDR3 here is CASSPTGQYTEAFF. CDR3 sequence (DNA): TGTGCCAGCAGCCCGACAGGGCAATACACTGAAGCTTTCTTT.

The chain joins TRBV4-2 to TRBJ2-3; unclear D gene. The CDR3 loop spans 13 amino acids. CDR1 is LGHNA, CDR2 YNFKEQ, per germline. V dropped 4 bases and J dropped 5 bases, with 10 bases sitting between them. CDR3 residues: CASSPSLVDTQYF. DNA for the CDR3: TGTGCCAGCAGCCCGTCTTTGGTAGATACGCAGTATTTT.

The DNA of the CDR3 is TGCGCCAGCAGCTTGGAGCCTAGCGCATTCGAGCAGTACTTC. Protein product: CASSLEPSAFEQYF. The chain couples TRBV5-1 to TRBJ2-7; the D gene is possibly TRBD2 (6 bases). The CDR3 has 14 amino acids. Germline V gene data show CDR1 as SGHRS and CDR2 as YFSETQ. Between the trimmed V and J ends, which lost 0 bases and 6 bases, there was a span of 13 bases.

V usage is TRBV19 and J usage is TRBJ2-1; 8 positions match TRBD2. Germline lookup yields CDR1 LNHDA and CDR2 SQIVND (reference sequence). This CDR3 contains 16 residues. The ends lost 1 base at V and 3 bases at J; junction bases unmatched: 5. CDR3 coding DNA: TGTGCCAGTAGTATAGGATCTAGCGGGCTCTACAATGAGCAGTTCTTC. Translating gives CASSIGSSGLYNEQFF.

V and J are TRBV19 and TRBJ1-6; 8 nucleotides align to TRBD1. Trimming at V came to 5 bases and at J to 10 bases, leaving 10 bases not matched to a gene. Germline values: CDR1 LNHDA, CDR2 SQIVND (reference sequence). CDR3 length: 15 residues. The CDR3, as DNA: TGTGCCAGTAGTTTGATCGGACAGGGACGGTCACCCCTCCACTTT. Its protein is CASSLIGQGRSPLHF.

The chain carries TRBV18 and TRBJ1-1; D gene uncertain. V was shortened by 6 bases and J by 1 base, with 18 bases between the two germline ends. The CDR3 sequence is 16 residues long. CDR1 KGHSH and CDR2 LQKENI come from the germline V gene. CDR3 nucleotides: TGTGCCAGCTCCCCGACCCTGTTCGGAAGGAACACTGAAGCTTTCTTT. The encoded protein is CASSPTLFGRNTEAFF.

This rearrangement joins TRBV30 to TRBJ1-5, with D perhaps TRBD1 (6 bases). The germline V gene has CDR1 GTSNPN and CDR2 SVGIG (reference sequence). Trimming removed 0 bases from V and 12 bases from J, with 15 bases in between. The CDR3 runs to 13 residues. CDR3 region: CAWSVRAGGLQHF. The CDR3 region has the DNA TGTGCCTGGAGTGTACGCGCCGGGGGGCTCCAGCATTTT.

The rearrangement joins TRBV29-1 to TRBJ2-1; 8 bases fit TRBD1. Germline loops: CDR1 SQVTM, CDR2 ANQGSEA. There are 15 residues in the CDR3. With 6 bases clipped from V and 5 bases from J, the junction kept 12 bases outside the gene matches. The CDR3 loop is CSVPWTGWYHNEQFF. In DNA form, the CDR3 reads TGCAGCGTCCCCTGGACAGGGTGGTATCACAATGAGCAGTTCTTC.

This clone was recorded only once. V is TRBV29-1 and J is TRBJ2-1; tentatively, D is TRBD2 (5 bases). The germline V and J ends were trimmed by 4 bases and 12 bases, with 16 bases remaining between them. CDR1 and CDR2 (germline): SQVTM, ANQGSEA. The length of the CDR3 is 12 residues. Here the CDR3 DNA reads TGCAGCGTTGGAGGGCGGTCATCCGTGCAGTTCTTC. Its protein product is CSVGGRSSVQFF.

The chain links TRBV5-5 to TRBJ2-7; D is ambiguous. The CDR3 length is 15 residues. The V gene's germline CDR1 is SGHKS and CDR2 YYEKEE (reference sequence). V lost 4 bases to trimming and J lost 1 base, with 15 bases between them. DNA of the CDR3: TGTGCCAGCAGCCTGGTGGTGTATAATTCCTACGAGCAGTACTTC. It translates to CASSLVVYNSYEQYF.

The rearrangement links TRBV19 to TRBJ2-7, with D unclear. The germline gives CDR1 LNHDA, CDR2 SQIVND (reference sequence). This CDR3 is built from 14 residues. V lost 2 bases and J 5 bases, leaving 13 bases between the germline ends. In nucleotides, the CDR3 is TGTGCCAGTAGTATACGAGTCAGCAGTGACGAGCAGTACTTC. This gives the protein CASSIRVSSDEQYF.

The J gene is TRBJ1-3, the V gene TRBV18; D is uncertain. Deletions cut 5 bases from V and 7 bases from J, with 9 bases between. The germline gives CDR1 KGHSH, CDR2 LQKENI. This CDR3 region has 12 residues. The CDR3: CASSAEWNTIYF. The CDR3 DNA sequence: TGTGCCAGCTCAGCGGAATGGAACACCATATATTTT. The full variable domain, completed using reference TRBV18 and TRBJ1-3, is NAGVMQNPRHLVRRRGQEARLRCSPMKGHSHVYWYRQLPEEGLKFMVYLQKENIIDESGMPKERFSAEFPKEGPSILRIQQVVRGDSAAYFCASSAEWNTIYFGEGSWLTVV.

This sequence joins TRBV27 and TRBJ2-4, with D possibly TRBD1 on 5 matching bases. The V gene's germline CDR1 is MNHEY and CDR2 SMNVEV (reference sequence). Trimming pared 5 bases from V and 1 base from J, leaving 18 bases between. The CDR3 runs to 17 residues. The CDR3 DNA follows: TGTGCCAGCAGTAAAGCAGGGTCCCCAGGGGCCAAAAACATTCAGTACTTC. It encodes CASSKAGSPGAKNIQYF.

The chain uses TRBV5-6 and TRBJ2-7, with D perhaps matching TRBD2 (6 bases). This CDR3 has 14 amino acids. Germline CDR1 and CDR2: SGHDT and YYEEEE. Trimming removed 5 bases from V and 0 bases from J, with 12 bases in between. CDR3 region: CASRPGEVSYEQYF. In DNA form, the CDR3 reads TGTGCCAGCAGGCCCGGGGAGGTCTCCTACGAGCAGTACTTC.